This T cell receptor (beta chain) was observed in a study of Graves' ophthalmopathy and Graves' hyperthyroidism (dated 2018 in TCRdb). A note on the overall study: Peripheral blood was collected before any treatment was given, at the time of initial diagnosis. The study used signatures of the TCR beta repertoire to tell Graves' ophthalmopathy apart from Graves' hyperthyroidism and to predict which patients would progress to ophthalmopathy. In total, around 140 blood samples were TCR-sequenced: around 42 ophthalmopathy, some 80 hyperthyroidism and some 17 hyperthyroidism-to-ophthalmopathy patients. To explore V-J signatures that separate ophthalmopathy from hyperthyroidism, a discovery set of about a hundred patients was enrolled, consisting of 43 with ophthalmopathy and approximately 57 with stable hyperthyroidism. The independent validation cohort included approximately 19 hyperthyroidism patients plus 17 patients who later progressed from hyperthyroidism to ophthalmopathy. In a handful of hyperthyroidism patients, the T-cell repertoires found in thyroid tissue were compared with those found in blood. After sampling, hyperthyroidism patients received methimazole starting at 30 mg daily, and ophthalmopathy patients received high-dose intravenous methylprednisolone. Overall study results and their limits: No statistical method was used to set the sample size in advance, and the investigators knew which group each participant was assigned to. In validation, the model predicted ophthalmopathy progression with about 70% sensitivity and roughly 72% specificity; more than ten predicted patients were CT-confirmed with GO in a median of approximately six months. In cross-validation, the 13-signature model distinguished ophthalmopathy from stable hyperthyroidism with less than 90% sensitivity and 81.08% specificity, while in the test set the corresponding values were roughly 80% and 75%. Most expanded thyroid clonotypes with frequency above 0.001 were also detected in blood, suggesting blood repertoires may reflect the thyroid immune response.

For repertoire sequencing, TCR beta CDR3 regions were amplified from RNA transcripts. The first round of RT-PCR was done with HTBI primers and the Qiagen OneStep RT-PCR kit, and was followed by a second round of multiplex PCR, then size selection and purification. Libraries were sequenced on an Illumina HiSeq2000 using paired-end 100 bp reads. Concerning the study's data processing: SOAPnuke was used to process the reads, throwing out any read that had adapters, had uncalled bases, had a mean Phred below 15, or lacked an exact constant-primer or identifier match. COPE v1.2.5 was used to merge the high-quality paired reads. Each unique nucleotide sequence was defined as a clonotype, and clonotypes were aligned to IMGT TRB V, D and J references with MiTCR v1.1. Only V-J combinations with frequency above 0.0001 were analysed, covering 99.2% of repertoires. A TCR clonal expansion and chaos score per V-J combination was defined as the ratio of F50 clonal expansion to chaos observed in the TCRdist matrix. Welch's t-statistics and random forest were used to narrow the features down to about a dozen V-J combinations, which were then fed into a naive Bayes classifier. The Morisita-Horn index was used to measure how similar the thyroid and blood repertoires were. TCRdb applied fastp at Q25 and MiXCR to the public reads, then kept only in-frame beta chains. Every distinct CDR3 protein forms one entry, paired with its most common genes and DNA. The V and J calls were determined by TCRdb, not by the authors. The sample profile shows 740,000 or so distinct CDR3 sequences; about 44% of them were found once. The top ten clones comprise around 40% of the sample.

Ophthalmopathy patients were characterized by moderately to severely active disease, a Clinical Activity Score of at least 3, a NOSPECS grade of at least 4, and a disease duration under 3 months. Patients with other autoimmune diseases, uncontrolled infections, pregnancy or lactation were excluded from the study. Diagnosis was based on clinical symptoms, serum thyroxine, TRAb, thyroid ultrasound and orbital computed tomography. Ficoll-Paque density gradient centrifugation was used to isolate PBMCs from around 10 ml of fresh peripheral blood. Trizol reagent was used to extract the total RNA, and its quality was then checked on an Agilent 2100 Bioanalyzer. A remark on this clonotype: There is no known antigen for this receptor. The conserved closing phenylalanine or tryptophan is absent in this CDR3, likely reflecting a read error.

The TCR was taken from an adult man with Graves' ophthalmopathy. Sample: peripheral blood.

The CDR3 has the sequence CSALKILSYEQYI. The DNA sequence reads TGCAGTGCCTTGAAGATTTTATCCTACGAGCAGTACATC. The V and J genes are TRBV20-1 and TRBJ2-7; no D gene is confidently identified. The CDR3 numbers 13 amino acids, ends counted. This entry keeps only the CDR3 DNA: 39 bases, framed from base 1. CDR1 and CDR2 are drawn from the germline V gene (reference sequence): DFQATT, SNEGSKA. V is shortened by 6 bases, J by 1 base, and the region joining them spans 13 bases.